These 28 T cell receptor beta chains came from one sample sequenced in a study of T cells in Graves' hyperthyroidism and ophthalmopathy. Regions amplified from RNA transcripts were the TCR beta CDR3 regions. The HTBI primer set drove a first-round RT-PCR of the TCR CDR3. MiXCR, run by TCRdb on the multiplex PCR reads, gives a single entry per CDR3 protein. The table shows about 290,000 distinct CDR3 sequences, with roughly 15% occurring only once. Sample: blood. These receptors were collected from a middle-aged woman with Graves' hyperthyroidism.

There are many counts of this clonotype. The rearrangement joins TRBV6-1 to TRBJ2-4; no firm D call. The germline V gene has CDR1 MNHNS and CDR2 SASEGT. The CDR3 is 13 residues long. V lost 1 base and J lost 7, with 8 bases in between. CDR3 amino acids: CASSEEPWNIQYF. In DNA form, the CDR3 reads TGTGCCAGCAGTGAAGAACCCTGGAACATTCAGTACTTC.

The chain employs TRBV6-1 and TRBJ2-4; 7 nucleotides align to TRBD2. In germline, CDR1 is MNHNS, CDR2 SASEGT. The CDR3 is 18 amino acids. V shed 0 bases and J 0 bases; nucleotides not matched to a gene: 8. CDR3 sequence (DNA): TGTGCCAGCAGTGAAGCGGGGGGGTTAGGTTTAGCCAAAAACATTCAGTACTTC. This gives the protein CASSEAGGLGLAKNIQYF.

Many counts were recorded for this clonotype. J is TRBJ2-3 and V is TRBV11-2; TRBD2 matches at 8 bases. Germline-derived CDR1 and CDR2 are SGHAT and FQNNGV. This CDR3 is built from 15 residues. After removal of 2 bases from V and 3 bases from J, the junction contained 4 bases not matched to a gene. The CDR3 protein is CASSLRAGATDTQYF. The CDR3, as DNA: TGTGCCAGCAGCTTACGAGCGGGAGCGACAGATACGCAGTATTTT.

V and J are TRBV20-1 and TRBJ2-4, with D possibly being TRBD2 (5 bases). The germline V and J ends were trimmed by 0 bases and 0 bases, with 6 bases remaining between them. Germline-derived CDR1 and CDR2 are DFQATT and SNEGSKA (reference sequence). The CDR3 consists of 14 residues. The CDR3 reads CSAREEEAKNIQYF. CDR3 nucleotide sequence: TGCAGTGCTAGAGAGGAGGAAGCCAAAAACATTCAGTACTTC.

This clonotype was observed at least ten times. The chain couples TRBV11-2 to TRBJ2-7; 11 bases are shared with TRBD2. With 6 bases clipped from V and 3 bases from J, the junction kept 10 bases outside the gene matches. Germline values: CDR1 SGHAT, CDR2 FQNNGV. The CDR3 is 16 residues long. The CDR3 sequence is CASSLTPSGRNYEQYF. The DNA of the CDR3 is TGTGCCAGCAGTCTTACACCTAGCGGGAGGAACTACGAGCAGTACTTC.

This clonotype was observed many times. J is TRBJ2-1 and V is TRBV12-3 or TRBV12-4, with D tentatively TRBD2 (6 bases). V was clipped by 3 bases and J by 7 bases, with 22 bases between them. The CDR3 loop spans 17 amino acids. The CDR3 nucleotides read TGTGCCAGCAGTTTGGGTGTGGGTCTAGCGCAAGGGAATGAGCAGTTCTTC. Translating it yields CASSLGVGLAQGNEQFF.

This clonotype was counted many times. This rearrangement joins TRBV24-1 to TRBJ1-2; 7 bases map to TRBD1. Per the germline V gene, CDR1 is KGHDR and CDR2 is SFDVKD. V dropped 5 bases and J dropped 7; count of bases not matched to a gene: 9. CDR3 length: 14 amino acids. For the CDR3, the DNA is TGTGCCACCAGTGGCCACGGACAGGATTCTGGCTACACCTTC. This gives the protein CATSGHGQDSGYTF.

This clonotype was counted many times. The chain uses TRBV6-1 and TRBJ1-1, with D uncertain. The CDR3 extends over 14 amino acids. Trimming left V 1 base short and J 2 bases short, with 8 bases between. CDR1 is MNHNS, CDR2 SASEGT, per germline. The CDR3 spells CASSEELINTEAFF. The CDR3 DNA reads as TGTGCCAGCAGTGAAGAACTAATCAACACTGAAGCTTTCTTT.

This clonotype was seen repeatedly, ten times or more. The rearrangement uses TRBV30 and TRBJ1-2; D is unresolved. The CDR3 spans 12 residues. Trimming stripped 2 bases from V and 7 bases from J, with 11 bases between. CDR1 is GTSNPN, CDR2 SVGIG, per germline (reference sequence). The CDR3: CAWSLRATGYTF. The CDR3 DNA follows: TGTGCCTGGAGTTTGAGGGCAACTGGCTACACCTTC.

This clonotype occurred many times. The chain uses TRBV12-3 or TRBV12-4 and TRBJ2-4; 7 nucleotides agree with TRBD1. This CDR3 has 17 amino acids. The V segment lost 2 bases and the J segment 0 bases; nucleotides outside the gene matches: 7. CDR3 loop: CASSLTPGTVAKNIQYF. The CDR3 coding sequence is TGTGCCAGCAGTTTAACTCCCGGGACAGTAGCCAAAAACATTCAGTACTTC.

This clonotype was found many times. The J gene is TRBJ1-2, the V gene TRBV10-3; no clear D. Trimming took 4 bases from V and 4 from J, leaving 7 bases between them. The germline CDR1 and CDR2 sequences are ENHRY and SYGVKD. There are 12 residues in the CDR3. This CDR3 reads CAISGSSYGYTF. In DNA form, the CDR3 reads TGTGCCATCAGTGGGTCCTCCTATGGCTACACCTTC.

The chain couples TRBV6-9 to TRBJ2-2; D unclear. The CDR3 loop spans 14 amino acids. In germline, CDR1 is MNHGY, CDR2 SVAAGI. Trimming cost V 3 bases and J 3 bases, with 8 bases left between them. This chain's CDR3 is CASSYSTYTGELFF. The CDR3 bases are TGTGCCAGCAGTTACAGTACTTACACCGGGGAGCTGTTTTTT.

This clonotype was observed at least ten times. The chain uses TRBV7-9 and TRBJ2-5, with D possibly TRBD1 on 5 matching bases. The CDR3 spans 15 residues. The V end lost 0 bases, the J end lost 2 bases, and 10 bases lay between the germline ends. Looked up from germline, CDR1 is SEHNR and CDR2 is FQNEAQ (reference sequence). CDR3 sequence: CASSLAGPGQETQYF. CDR3 nucleotide sequence: TGTGCCAGCAGCTTAGCGGGGCCAGGGCAAGAGACCCAGTACTTC.

The rearrangement joins TRBV9 to TRBJ2-1, with TRBD2 identical over 9 bases. The CDR3 runs 16 residues. CDR1 is SGDLS, CDR2 YYNGEE, per germline. Trimming cost V 0 bases and J 2 bases; bases outside gene matches: 3. The CDR3 sequence: CASSVVGGRAYNEQFF. DNA of the CDR3: TGTGCCAGCAGCGTAGTGGGCGGGAGGGCCTACAATGAGCAGTTCTTC.

This clonotype was recorded at least ten times. V and J are TRBV20-1 and TRBJ1-1; the match to TRBD1 covers 7 bases. The J segment lost 7 bases and the V segment lost 2 bases, leaving 7 bases of the junction unmatched. CDR1 DFQATT and CDR2 SNEGSKA come from the germline V gene (reference sequence). The CDR3 runs to 13 residues. The CDR3 coding sequence is TGCAGTGCTAGATGGGGTTGGGACAGTGAAGCTTTCTTT. Protein sequence: CSARWGWDSEAFF.

This clonotype was counted between two and nine times. This chain uses TRBV12-3 or TRBV12-4 with TRBJ2-7, with 7 bases fitting TRBD2. The CDR3 has 16 residues. V dropped 1 base and J dropped 5; count of bases not matched to a gene: 11. The CDR3 nucleotides read TGTGCCAGCAGTTTAGGCGGGAGCCTCCCCCTGGACGAGCAGTACTTC. Amino acid sequence: CASSLGGSLPLDEQYF.

This clonotype was observed at least ten times. The chain carries TRBV30 and TRBJ1-2; D is unclear. The CDR3 sequence is 12 residues long. Deletions cut 1 base from V and 1 base from J, with 4 bases between. Per germline, CDR1 GTSNPN and CDR2 SVGIG (reference sequence). CDR3 protein: CAWSGNNYGYTF. The CDR3 DNA reads as TGTGCCTGGAGTGGAAATAACTATGGCTACACCTTC.

This clonotype was recorded at least ten times. At one end the junction does not follow the germline gene, possibly because of a read error. Here the CDR3 reads CASSERGNTEAFF. Here the CDR3 DNA reads TGCGCCAGCAGTGAACGGGGGAACACTGAAGCTTTCTTT. The chain carries TRBV2 and TRBJ1-1; D uncertain. Looked up from germline, CDR1 is SNHLY and CDR2 is FYNNEI. CDR3 size: 13 residues.

As concerns this clonotype: A much larger clone differs from this one at a single base, so this may be a read error. The chain links TRBV6-1 to TRBJ2-7; D may match TRBD1 or TRBD2 (6 bases each). This CDR3 has 15 residues. V lost 5 bases and J lost 5, with 19 bases in between. The germline CDR1 and CDR2 sequences are MNHNS and SASEGT. In nucleotides, the CDR3 is TGTGCCAGCAGTACCCTTCGGGGGCGTGTTCACGAGCAGTACTTC. This sequence encodes CASSTLRGRVHEQYF.

This clonotype was seen many times. The chain carries TRBV20-1 and TRBJ1-2; D call uncertain. Germline-derived CDR1 and CDR2 are DFQATT and SNEGSKA (reference sequence). V dropped 6 bases and J dropped 4 bases, with 9 bases sitting between them. This CDR3 contains 11 residues. Here the CDR3 DNA reads TGCAGTGCCCAAACGGGCTATGGCTACACCTTC. It encodes CSAQTGYGYTF.

This clonotype was counted ten times or more. The chain recombines TRBV11-2 with TRBJ2-7; TRBD2 might be the D (5 bases). Germline CDR1 and CDR2: SGHAT and FQNNGV. CDR3 length: 14 residues. V lost 3 bases, J lost 3 bases, and 12 bases lay in between. CDR3 loop: CASSFSGYGYEQYF. CDR3 DNA: TGTGCCAGCAGCTTTTCGGGGTATGGCTACGAGCAGTACTTC.

This chain uses TRBV28 with TRBJ1-5; the D gene is possibly TRBD1 (6 bases). Trimming left V 6 bases short and J 10 bases short, with 16 bases between. Per the germline V gene, CDR1 is MDHEN and CDR2 is SYDVKM. CDR3 size: 13 residues. CDR3 sequence reads: CASSPGTFVPQHF. In DNA form, the CDR3 reads TGTGCCAGCAGCCCCGGGACATTTGTACCCCAGCATTTT.

This clonotype was detected many times. The chain uses TRBV2 and TRBJ1-5; tentatively, D is TRBD1 (6 bases). Germline V gene lookup returns CDR1 SNHLY and CDR2 FYNNEI. The CDR3 loop spans 13 amino acids. V dropped 9 bases and J dropped 3 bases, with 12 bases sitting between them. The CDR3 coding sequence is TGTGCCAGTGCGAGGGACAACAATCAGCCCCAGCATTTT. Translating gives CASARDNNQPQHF.

This clonotype has at least ten counts. The rearrangement joins TRBV19 to TRBJ2-7; D remains ambiguous. The CDR3 length is 15 residues. Germline loops: CDR1 LNHDA, CDR2 SQIVND (reference sequence). The V and J ends lost 1 base and 7 bases respectively, with 17 bases between them. The DNA for the CDR3 is TGTGCCAGTAGTATAGCACGGGTTGAGATTACGGAGCAGTACTTC. It codes for CASSIARVEITEQYF.

The rearrangement links TRBV9 to TRBJ2-1; D ambiguous. CDR3 length equals 14 residues. Germline V gene lookup returns CDR1 SGDLS and CDR2 YYNGEE. Trimming took off 4 bases at V and 7 bases at J, with 15 bases between the two ends. The CDR3 here is CASSLAQEKNEQFF. The DNA of the CDR3 is TGTGCCAGCAGCTTAGCCCAGGAAAAAAATGAGCAGTTCTTC.

This clonotype was recorded many times. The J gene is TRBJ1-5, the V gene TRBV2, with TRBD1 as a possible D gene (5 bases). Trimming cost V 7 bases and J 1 base, with 14 bases left between them. The CDR3 is 15 amino acids. Germline V lookup: CDR1 SNHLY, CDR2 FYNNEI. CDR3 residues: CASKWGKYSNQPQHF. The CDR3 DNA sequence: TGTGCCAGCAAATGGGGGAAGTACAGCAATCAGCCCCAGCATTTT.

The chain joins TRBV9 to TRBJ2-3; D not certain. Germline V gene sequence: CDR1 SGDLS, CDR2 YYNGEE. This CDR3 region has 15 residues. V was shortened by 0 bases and J by 0 bases, with 8 bases between the two germline ends. CDR3 sequence reads: CASSVEEGSTDTQYF. CDR3 in DNA: TGTGCCAGCAGCGTAGAGGAAGGAAGCACAGATACGCAGTATTTT. Full variable domain (outside the CDR3, taken from reference TRBV9 and TRBJ2-3): DSGVTQTPKHLITATGQRVTLRCSPRSGDLSVYWYQQSLDQGLQFLIQYYNGEERAKGNILERFSAQQFPDLHSELNLSSLELGDSALYFCASSVEEGSTDTQYFGPGTRLTVL.

This clonotype was found a few times. CDR3 DNA sequence: TGCGCCAGCAGCTTGAACACTCTGGGGAGCAATCAGCCCCAGCATTTT. Translation gives CASSLNTLGSNQPQHF. J is TRBJ1-5 and V is TRBV5-1; D not certain. Germline V gene lookup returns CDR1 SGHRS and CDR2 YFSETQ. V shed 1 base and J shed 1 base, with 12 bases lying between them. The CDR3 covers 16 residues.